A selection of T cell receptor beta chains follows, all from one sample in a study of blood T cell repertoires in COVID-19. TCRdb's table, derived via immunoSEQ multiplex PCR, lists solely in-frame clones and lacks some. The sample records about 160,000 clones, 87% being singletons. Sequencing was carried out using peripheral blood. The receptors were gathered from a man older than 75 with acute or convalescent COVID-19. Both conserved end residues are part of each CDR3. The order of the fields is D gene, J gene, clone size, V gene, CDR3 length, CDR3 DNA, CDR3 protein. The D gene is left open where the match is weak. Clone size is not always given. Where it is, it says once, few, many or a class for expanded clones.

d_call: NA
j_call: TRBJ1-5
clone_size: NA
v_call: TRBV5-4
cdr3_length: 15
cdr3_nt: TGTGCCAGCAGCGCAGACAGGTTGGCCCCACAGCCCCAGCATTTT
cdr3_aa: CASSADRLAPQPQHF

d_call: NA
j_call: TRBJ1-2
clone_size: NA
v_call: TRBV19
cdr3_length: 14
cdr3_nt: TGTGCCAGTAGCGGACAGCTTTACAACTATGGCTACACCTTC
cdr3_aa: CASSGQLYNYGYTF

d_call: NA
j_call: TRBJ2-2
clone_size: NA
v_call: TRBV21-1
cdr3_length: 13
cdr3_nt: TGTGCCAGCAGCTTACCAGAACACCGGGGAGCTGTTTTT
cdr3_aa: CASSLPEHRGAVF

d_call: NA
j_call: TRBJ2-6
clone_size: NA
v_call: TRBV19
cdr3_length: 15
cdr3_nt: TGTGCCAGTAAGAGACAGGTATATGGGGCCAACGTCCTGACTTTC
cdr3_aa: CASKRQVYGANVLTF

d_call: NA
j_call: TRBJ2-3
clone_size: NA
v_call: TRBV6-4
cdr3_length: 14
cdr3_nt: TGTGCCAGCAGTGCCAGGGGTTCATGGGATACGCAGTATTTT
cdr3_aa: CASSARGSWDTQYF

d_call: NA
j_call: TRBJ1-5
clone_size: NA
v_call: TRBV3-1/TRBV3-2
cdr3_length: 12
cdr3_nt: TGTGCCAGCAGCCATCTTAATCAGCCCCAGCATTTT
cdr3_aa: CASSHLNQPQHF

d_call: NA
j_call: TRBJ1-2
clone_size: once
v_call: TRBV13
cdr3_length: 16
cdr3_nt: TGTGCCAGCCGTCTGAACAGTAGAAAAACAAACTATGGCTACACCTTC
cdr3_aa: CASRLNSRKTNYGYTF

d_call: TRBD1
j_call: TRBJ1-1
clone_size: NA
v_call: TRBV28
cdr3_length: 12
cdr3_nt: TGTGCCAGCAGCAAAACGACAGGGGAAGCTTTCTTT
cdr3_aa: CASSKTTGEAFF

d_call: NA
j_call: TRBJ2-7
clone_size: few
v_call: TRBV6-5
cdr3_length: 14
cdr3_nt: TGTGCCAGCAGGCCTAAGGGGTCGGGTACGGAGCAGTACTTC
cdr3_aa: CASRPKGSGTEQYF

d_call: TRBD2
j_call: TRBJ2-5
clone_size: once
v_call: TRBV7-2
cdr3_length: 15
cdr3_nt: TGTGCCAGCAGCCCGACCGGGGGGTTCCAAGAGACCCAGTACTTC
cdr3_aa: CASSPTGGFQETQYF

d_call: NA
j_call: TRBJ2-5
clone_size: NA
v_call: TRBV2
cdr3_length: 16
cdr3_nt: TGTGCCAGCAGTGATTGGGCCGCCGGTATGCAAGAGACCCAGTACTTC
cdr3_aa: CASSDWAAGMQETQYF

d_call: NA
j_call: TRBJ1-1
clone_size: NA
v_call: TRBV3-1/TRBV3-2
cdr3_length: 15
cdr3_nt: TGTGCCAGCAGCCAAGATTTAGCGGTGAACACTGAAGCTTTCTTT
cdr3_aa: CASSQDLAVNTEAFF

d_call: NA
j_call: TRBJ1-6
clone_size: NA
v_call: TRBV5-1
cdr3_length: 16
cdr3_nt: TGCGCCAGCAGCCCTGAGGGTTATGGCCTTGGATCACCCCTCCACTTT
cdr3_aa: CASSPEGYGLGSPLHF

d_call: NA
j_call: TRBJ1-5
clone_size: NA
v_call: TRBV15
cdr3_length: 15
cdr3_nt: TGTGCCACCAGCAGAGATCCAGGGGCCAATCAGCCCCAGCATTTT
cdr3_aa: CATSRDPGANQPQHF

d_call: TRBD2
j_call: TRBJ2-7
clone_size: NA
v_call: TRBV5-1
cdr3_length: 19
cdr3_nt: TGCGCCAGCAGCAACGGACGAACTAGCGGGAGAACCCACTCCTACGAGCAGTACTTC
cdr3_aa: CASSNGRTSGRTHSYEQYF

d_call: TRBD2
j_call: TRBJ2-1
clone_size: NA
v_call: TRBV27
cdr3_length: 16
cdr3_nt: TGTGCCAGCAGTTTTGGGGGCCCGCGGGGGGGCAATGAGCAGTTCTTC
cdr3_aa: CASSFGGPRGGNEQFF

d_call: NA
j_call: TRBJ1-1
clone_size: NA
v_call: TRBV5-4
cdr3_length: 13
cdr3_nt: TGCGCCAGCAGCTTGTGGGGGGGGACTGAAGCTTTCTTT
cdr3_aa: CASSLWGGTEAFF

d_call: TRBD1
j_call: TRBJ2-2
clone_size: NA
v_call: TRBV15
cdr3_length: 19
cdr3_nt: TGTGCCACCAGCTTACACCCGCGGAGACAGGGGGCTAAGGCCGGGGAGCTGTTTTTT
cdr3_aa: CATSLHPRRQGAKAGELFF

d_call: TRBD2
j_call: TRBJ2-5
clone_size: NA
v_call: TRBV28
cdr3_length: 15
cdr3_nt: TGTGCCAGCAGTTTAGGTAGCGGGGGTACAGAGACCCAGTACTTC
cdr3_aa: CASSLGSGGTETQYF

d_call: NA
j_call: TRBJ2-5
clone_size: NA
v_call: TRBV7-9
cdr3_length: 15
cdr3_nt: TGTGCCAGCAGCTTAGCTGGGGCCAGCCAAGAGACCCAGTACTTC
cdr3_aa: CASSLAGASQETQYF